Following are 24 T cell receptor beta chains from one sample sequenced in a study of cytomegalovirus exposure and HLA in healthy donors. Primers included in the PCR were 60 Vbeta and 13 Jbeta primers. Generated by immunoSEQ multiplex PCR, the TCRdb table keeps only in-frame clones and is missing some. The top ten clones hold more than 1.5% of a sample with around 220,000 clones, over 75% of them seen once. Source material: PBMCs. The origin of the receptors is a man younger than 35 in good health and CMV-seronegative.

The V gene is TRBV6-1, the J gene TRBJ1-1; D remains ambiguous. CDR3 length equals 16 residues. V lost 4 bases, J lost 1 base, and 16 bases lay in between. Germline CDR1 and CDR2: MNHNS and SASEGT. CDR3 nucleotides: TGTGCCAGCAGTGGGGAGGGAATAGTGCCGAACACTGAAGCTTTCTTT. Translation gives CASSGEGIVPNTEAFF.

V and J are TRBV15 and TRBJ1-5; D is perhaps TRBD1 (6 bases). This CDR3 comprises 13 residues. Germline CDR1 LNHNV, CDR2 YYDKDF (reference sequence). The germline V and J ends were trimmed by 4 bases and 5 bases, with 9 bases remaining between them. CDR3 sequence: CATSIDRHQPQHF. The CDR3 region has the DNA TGTGCCACCAGCATAGACAGGCATCAGCCCCAGCATTTT.

CDR3 residues: CARATGRSYEQYF. The CDR3 region has the DNA TGTGCCAGGGCAACAGGACGATCCTACGAGCAGTACTTC. This chain uses TRBV2 with TRBJ2-7, with D tentatively TRBD1 (5 bases). Trimming took 9 bases from V and 1 from J, leaving 13 bases between them. This CDR3 is built from 13 residues. From germline, CDR1 is SNHLY and CDR2 FYNNEI. Full variable domain (missing parts from reference TRBV2 and TRBJ2-7): EPEVTQTPSHQVTQMGQEVILRCVPISNHLYFYWYRQILGQKVEFLVSFYNNEISEKSEIFDDQFSVERPDGSNFTLKIRSTKLEDSAMYFCARATGRSYEQYFGPGTRLTVT.

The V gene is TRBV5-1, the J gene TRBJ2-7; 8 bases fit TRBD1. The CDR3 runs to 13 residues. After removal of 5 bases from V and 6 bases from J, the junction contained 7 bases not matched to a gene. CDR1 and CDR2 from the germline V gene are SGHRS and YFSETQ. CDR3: CASREPQGGEQYF. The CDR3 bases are TGCGCCAGCAGGGAACCACAGGGGGGCGAGCAGTACTTC.

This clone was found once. The CDR3 DNA reads as TGTGCCACCAACAGGGATTCTAACTATGGCTACACCTTC. This gives the protein CATNRDSNYGYTF. The chain couples TRBV25-1 to TRBJ1-2; weak D call: TRBD1 (6 bases). V was shortened by 10 bases and J by 0 bases, with 12 bases between the two germline ends. Germline V gene data show CDR1 as MGHDK and CDR2 as SYGVNS. The CDR3 consists of 13 residues.

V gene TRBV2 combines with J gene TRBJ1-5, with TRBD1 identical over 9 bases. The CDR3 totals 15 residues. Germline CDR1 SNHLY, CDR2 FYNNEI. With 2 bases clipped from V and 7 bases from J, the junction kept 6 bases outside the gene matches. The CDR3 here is CASSESGTGTQPQHF. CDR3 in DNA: TGTGCCAGCAGTGAATCCGGGACAGGGACCCAGCCCCAGCATTTT.

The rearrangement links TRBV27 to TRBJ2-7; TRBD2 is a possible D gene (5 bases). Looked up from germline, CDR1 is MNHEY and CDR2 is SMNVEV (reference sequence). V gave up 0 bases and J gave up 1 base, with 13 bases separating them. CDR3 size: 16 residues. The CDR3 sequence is CASSLSPSLGSYEQYF. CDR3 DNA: TGTGCCAGCAGTTTATCACCTAGCTTGGGTTCCTACGAGCAGTACTTC.

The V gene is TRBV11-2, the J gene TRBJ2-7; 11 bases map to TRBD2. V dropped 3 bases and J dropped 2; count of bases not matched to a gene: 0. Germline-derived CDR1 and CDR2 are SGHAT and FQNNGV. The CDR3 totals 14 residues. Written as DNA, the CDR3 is TGTGCCAGCAGCTTGACTAGCGGGACCTACGAGCAGTACTTC. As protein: CASSLTSGTYEQYF. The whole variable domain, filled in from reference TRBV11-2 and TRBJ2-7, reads EAGVAQSPRYKIIEKRQSVAFWCNPISGHATLYWYQQILGQGPKLLIQFQNNGVVDDSQLPKDRFSAERLKGVDSTLKIQPAKLEDSAVYLCASSLTSGTYEQYFGPGTRLTVT.

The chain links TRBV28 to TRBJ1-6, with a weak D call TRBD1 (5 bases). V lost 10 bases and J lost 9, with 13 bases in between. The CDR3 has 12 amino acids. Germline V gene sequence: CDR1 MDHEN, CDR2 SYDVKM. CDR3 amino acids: CATTPGLSPLHF. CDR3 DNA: TGTGCCACCACCCCAGGGCTTTCACCCCTCCACTTT.

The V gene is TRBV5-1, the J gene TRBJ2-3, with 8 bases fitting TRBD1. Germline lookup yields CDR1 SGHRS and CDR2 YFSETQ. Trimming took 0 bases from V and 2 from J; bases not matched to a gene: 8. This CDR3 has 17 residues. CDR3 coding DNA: TGCGCCAGCAGCTTGGTAGACCGGACAGGGCCCACAGATACGCAGTATTTT. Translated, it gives CASSLVDRTGPTDTQYF.

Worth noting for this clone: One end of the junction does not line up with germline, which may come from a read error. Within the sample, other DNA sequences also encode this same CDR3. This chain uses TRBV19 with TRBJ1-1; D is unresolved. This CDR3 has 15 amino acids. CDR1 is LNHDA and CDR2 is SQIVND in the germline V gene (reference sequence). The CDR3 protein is CASSRGILANTEAFF. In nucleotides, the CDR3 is TGTGCCAGTTCCCGCGGCATCCTTGCGAACACTGAGGCTTTCTTT.

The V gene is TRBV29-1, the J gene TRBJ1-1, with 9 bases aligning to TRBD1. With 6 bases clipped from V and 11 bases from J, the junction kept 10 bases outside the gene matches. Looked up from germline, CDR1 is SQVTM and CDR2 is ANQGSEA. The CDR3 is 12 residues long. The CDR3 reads CSVTGGPARAFF. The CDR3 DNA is TGCAGCGTCACAGGGGGCCCTGCTCGGGCTTTCTTT. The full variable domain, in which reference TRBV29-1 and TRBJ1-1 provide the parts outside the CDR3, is SAVISQKPSRDICQRGTSLTIQCQVDSQVTMMFWYRQQPGQSLTLIATANQGSEATYESGFVIDKFPISRPNLTFSTLTVSNMSPEDSSIYLCSVTGGPARAFFGQGTRLTVV.

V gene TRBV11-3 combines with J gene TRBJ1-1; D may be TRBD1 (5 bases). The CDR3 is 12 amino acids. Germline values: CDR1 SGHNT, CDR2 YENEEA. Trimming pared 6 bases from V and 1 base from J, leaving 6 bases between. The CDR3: CASRGRNTEAFF. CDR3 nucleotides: TGTGCCAGCAGGGGGCGGAACACTGAAGCTTTCTTT.

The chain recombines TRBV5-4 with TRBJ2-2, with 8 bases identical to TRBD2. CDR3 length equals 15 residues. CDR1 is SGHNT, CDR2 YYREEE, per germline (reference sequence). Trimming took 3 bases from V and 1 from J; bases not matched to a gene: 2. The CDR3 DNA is TGTGCCAGCAGCTCGGCGGGGGGGAACACCGGGGAGCTGTTTTTT. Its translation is CASSSAGGNTGELFF. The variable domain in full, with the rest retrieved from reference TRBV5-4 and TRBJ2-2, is ETGVTQSPTHLIKTRGQQVTLRCSSQSGHNTVSWYQQALGQGPQFIFQYYREEENGRGNFPPRFSGLQFPNYSSELNVNALELDDSALYLCASSSAGGNTGELFFGEGSRLTVL.

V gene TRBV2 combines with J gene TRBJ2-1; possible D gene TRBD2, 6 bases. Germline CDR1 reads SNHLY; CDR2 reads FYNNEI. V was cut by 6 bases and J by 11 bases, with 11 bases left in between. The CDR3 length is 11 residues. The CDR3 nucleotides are TGTGCCAGCAGATTAGCGGCCCAGCAGTTCTTC. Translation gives CASRLAAQQFF.

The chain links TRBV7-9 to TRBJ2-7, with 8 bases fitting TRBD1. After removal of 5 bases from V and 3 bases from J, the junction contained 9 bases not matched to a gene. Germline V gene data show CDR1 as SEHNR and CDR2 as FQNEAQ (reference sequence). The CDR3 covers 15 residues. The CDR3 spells CASSRGQGADYEQYF. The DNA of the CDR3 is TGTGCCAGCAGCCGAGGGCAGGGGGCTGACTACGAGCAGTACTTC.

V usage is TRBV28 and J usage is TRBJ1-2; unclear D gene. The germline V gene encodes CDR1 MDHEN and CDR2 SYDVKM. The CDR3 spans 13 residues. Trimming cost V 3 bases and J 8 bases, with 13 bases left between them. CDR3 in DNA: TGTGCCAGCAGTTTGGAGGGCGCTTTGGGCTACACCTTC. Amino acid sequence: CASSLEGALGYTF.

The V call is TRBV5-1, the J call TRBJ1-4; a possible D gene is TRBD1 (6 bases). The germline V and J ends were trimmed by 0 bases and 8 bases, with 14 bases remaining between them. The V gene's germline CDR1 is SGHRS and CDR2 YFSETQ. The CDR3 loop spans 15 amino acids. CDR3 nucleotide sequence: TGCGCCAGCAGCTTGGCCCCAGGGGCAAAGGAAAAACTGTTTTTT. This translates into CASSLAPGAKEKLFF. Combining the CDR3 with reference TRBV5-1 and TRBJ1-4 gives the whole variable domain KAGVTQTPRYLIKTRGQQVTLSCSPISGHRSVSWYQQTPGQGLQFLFEYFSETQRNKGNFPGRFSGRQFSNSRSEMNVSTLELGDSALYLCASSLAPGAKEKLFFGSGTQLSVL.

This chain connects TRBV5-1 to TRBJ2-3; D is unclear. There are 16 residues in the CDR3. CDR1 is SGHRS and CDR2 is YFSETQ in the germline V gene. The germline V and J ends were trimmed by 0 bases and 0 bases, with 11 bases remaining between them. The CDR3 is CASSLAAAASTDTQYF. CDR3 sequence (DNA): TGCGCCAGCAGCTTGGCCGCGGCAGCTAGCACAGATACGCAGTATTTT.

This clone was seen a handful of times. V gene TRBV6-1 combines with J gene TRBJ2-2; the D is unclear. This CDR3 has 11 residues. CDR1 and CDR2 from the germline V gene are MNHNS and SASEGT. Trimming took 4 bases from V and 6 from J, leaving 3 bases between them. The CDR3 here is CASSVSGELFF. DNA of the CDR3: TGTGCCAGCAGTGTATCCGGGGAGCTGTTTTTT.

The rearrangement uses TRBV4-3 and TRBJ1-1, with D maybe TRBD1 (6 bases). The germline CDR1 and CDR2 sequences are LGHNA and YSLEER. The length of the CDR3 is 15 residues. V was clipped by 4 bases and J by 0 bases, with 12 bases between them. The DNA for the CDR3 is TGCGCCAGCAGCCTCACAGGGCTAATGAACACTGAAGCTTTCTTT. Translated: CASSLTGLMNTEAFF.

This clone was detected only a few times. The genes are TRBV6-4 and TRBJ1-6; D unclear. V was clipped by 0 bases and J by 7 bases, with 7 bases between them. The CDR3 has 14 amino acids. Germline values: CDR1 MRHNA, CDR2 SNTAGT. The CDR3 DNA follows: TGTGCCAGCAGTGACTCTGCCCAGAATTCACCCCTCCACTTT. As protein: CASSDSAQNSPLHF.

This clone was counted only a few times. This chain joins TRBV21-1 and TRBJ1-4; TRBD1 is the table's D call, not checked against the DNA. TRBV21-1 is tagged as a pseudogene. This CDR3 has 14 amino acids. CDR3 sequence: CASSDRDRDEKLFF. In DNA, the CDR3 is TGTGCCAGCAGCGACCGGGACAGGGACGAAAAACTGTTTTTT.

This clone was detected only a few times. CDR3 coding DNA: TGTGCCATCAGTGCGTATGGGACAAGCACAGATACGCAGTATTTT. This gives the protein CAISAYGTSTDTQYF. J is TRBJ2-3 and V is TRBV10-3, with a weak D call TRBD1 (6 bases). Germline V gene sequence: CDR1 ENHRY, CDR2 SYGVKD. Trimming cost V 4 bases and J 0 bases, with 11 bases left between them. The CDR3 length is 15 residues.